This T cell receptor (beta chain) emerged from a study of cytomegalovirus exposure and HLA in healthy donors. The CDR3 is made up of 17 amino acids. CDR1 SEHNR and CDR2 FQNEAQ come from the germline V gene (reference sequence). The V end lost 5 bases, the J end lost 4 bases, and 20 bases lay between the germline ends. In the PCR, 60 Vbeta and 13 Jbeta primers were used. Sequenced by immunoSEQ multiplex PCR; TCRdb stores in-frame clones only, minus some. The sample lists around 150,000 clones; approximately 62% were seen once. This donor lacks a recorded CMV serostatus. The source of this sequence is a human donor in good health. The chain recombines TRBV7-9 with TRBJ2-2; D may be TRBD2 (7 bases). The sample taken for sequencing was PBMCs. Here the CDR3 reads CASSPPGGGASTGELFF. In DNA form, the CDR3 reads TGTGCCAGCAGCCCCCCGGGTGGGGGGGCATCCACCGGGGAGCTGTTTTTT.